The source of this TCR beta chain is a study of glioma-infiltrating T cells. TCR alpha and beta CDR3 regions were amplified from RNA using iRepertoire nested multiplex PCR. TCRdb processed the multiplex PCR reads anew with MiXCR; each CDR3 protein has one entry. This table holds about 380,000 distinct CDR3 sequences, roughly two fifths found once. Germline CDR1 is DFQATT and CDR2 is SNEGSKA (reference sequence). Deletions cut 2 bases from V and 0 bases from J, with 7 bases between. The CDR3 length is 13 residues. This clonotype occurred many times. This receptor was taken from a human donor with low-grade glioma or glioblastoma, undergoing nonglioma brain surgery, or in good health (not recorded which). The chain has TRBV20-1 and TRBJ1-1; D unclear. What was sequenced was glioma tissue, nonneoplastic brain tissue, or PBMCs (not recorded which). The CDR3 here is CSARQTLNTEAFF. In nucleotides, the CDR3 is TGCAGTGCTAGACAGACTTTGAACACTGAAGCTTTCTTT.